The subject of this entry is one T cell receptor (beta chain). CDR1 is SGDLS and CDR2 is YYNGEE in the germline V gene. This CDR3 region has 12 residues. Trimming left V 4 bases short and J 9 bases short, with 11 bases between. This specimen belongs to a study of T cell responses to AZD1222 COVID-19 vaccine. The assay was immunoSEQ multiplex PCR, and TCRdb's table has in-frame clones only and misses some. This sample has 15,000 to 20,000 clones, with about 80% found just once. The clonotype comes from an adult who received the AZD1222 COVID-19 vaccine. Sequenced material: peripheral blood, taken 28 days after the second AZD1222 dose. This sequence joins TRBV9 and TRBJ2-1; D not certain. The CDR3 region is CASSRRSSEQFF. CDR3 DNA sequence: TGTGCCAGCAGCCGAAGGAGTAGTGAGCAGTTCTTC.